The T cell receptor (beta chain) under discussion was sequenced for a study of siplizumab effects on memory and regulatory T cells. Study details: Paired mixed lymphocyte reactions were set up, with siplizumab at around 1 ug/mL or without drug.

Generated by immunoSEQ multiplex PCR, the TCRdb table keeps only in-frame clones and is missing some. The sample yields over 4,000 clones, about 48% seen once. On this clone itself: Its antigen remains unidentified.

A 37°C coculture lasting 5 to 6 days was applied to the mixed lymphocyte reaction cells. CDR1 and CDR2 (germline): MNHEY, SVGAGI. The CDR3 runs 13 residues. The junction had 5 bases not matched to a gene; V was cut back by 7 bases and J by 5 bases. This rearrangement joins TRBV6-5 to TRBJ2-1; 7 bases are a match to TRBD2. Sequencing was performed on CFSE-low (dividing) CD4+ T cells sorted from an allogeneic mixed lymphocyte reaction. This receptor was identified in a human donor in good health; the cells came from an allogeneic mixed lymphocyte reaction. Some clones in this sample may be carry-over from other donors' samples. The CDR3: CASKSLADNEQFF. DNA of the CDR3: TGTGCCAGCAAGAGCCTAGCGGACAATGAGCAGTTCTTC.